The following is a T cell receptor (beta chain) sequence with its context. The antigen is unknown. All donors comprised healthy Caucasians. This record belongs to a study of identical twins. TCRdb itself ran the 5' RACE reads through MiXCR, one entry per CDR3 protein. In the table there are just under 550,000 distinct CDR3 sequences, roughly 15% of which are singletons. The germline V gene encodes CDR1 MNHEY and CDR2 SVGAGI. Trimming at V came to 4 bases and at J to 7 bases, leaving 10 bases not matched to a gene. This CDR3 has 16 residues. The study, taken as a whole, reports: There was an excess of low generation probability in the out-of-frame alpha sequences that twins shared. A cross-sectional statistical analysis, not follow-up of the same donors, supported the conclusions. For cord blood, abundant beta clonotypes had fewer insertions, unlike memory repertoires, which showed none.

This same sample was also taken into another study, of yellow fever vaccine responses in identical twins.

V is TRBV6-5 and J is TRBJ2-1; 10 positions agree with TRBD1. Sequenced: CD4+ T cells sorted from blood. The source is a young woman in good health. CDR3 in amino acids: CASSWVTGQGGNEQFF. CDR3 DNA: TGTGCCAGCAGTTGGGTTACCGGACAGGGGGGAAATGAGCAGTTCTTC.